This is a list of T cell receptor beta chains from one sample in a study of T cell responses to AZD1222 COVID-19 vaccine. Here immunoSEQ multiplex PCR was the method, and the copy in TCRdb shows in-frame clones only, minus some. The data contain about 83,000 clones, roughly 90% of them seen just once; the ten biggest clones take up roughly 5.1%. Sequencing used peripheral blood, obtained on day 0 of MenACWY control vaccination. These receptors were taken from an adult in good health. The CDR3 runs from the conserved cysteine through the conserved F or W. The D gene is left open where the match is weak. Clone sizes are given selectively: once, few, many, or a class where the clone is expanded.

J gene | clone size | D gene | V gene | CDR3 protein | CDR3 DNA
TRBJ2-3 | . | TRBD1 | TRBV11-2 | CASDSGTGQTDTQYF | TGTGCCAGCGACTCCGGGACAGGGCAGACAGATACGCAGTATTTT
TRBJ1-2 | . | . | TRBV12-3/TRBV12-4 | CASSLGKRDGYTF | TGTGCCAGCAGTTTGGGTAAGAGGGATGGCTACACCTTC
TRBJ2-1 | . | TRBD1 | TRBV2 | CASRTGTGSYNEQFF | TGTGCCAGCAGGACCGGGACAGGGTCCTACAATGAGCAGTTCTTC
TRBJ2-1 | . | TRBD1 | TRBV19 | CASSIIGQGDNEQFF | TGTGCCAGTAGTATCATTGGACAGGGCGACAATGAGCAGTTCTTC
TRBJ1-2 | . | . | TRBV3-1/TRBV3-2 | CASSQDRRRGYTF | TGTGCCAGCAGCCAAGATCGGAGGAGAGGCTACACCTTC
TRBJ2-5 | . | . | TRBV11-2 | CASSLLRETQYF | TGTGCCAGCAGCTTATTAAGAGAGACCCAGTACTTC
TRBJ1-2 | . | . | TRBV6-4 | CASIPTVTYGYTF | TGTGCCAGCATTCCGACAGTTACATATGGCTACACCTTC
TRBJ2-3 | . | . | TRBV6-2/TRBV6-3 | CASSYSSQSTDTQYF | TGTGCCAGCAGTTACTCGTCCCAGAGCACAGATACGCAGTATTTT
TRBJ2-3 | . | . | TRBV4-2 | CASSQAAGQVRTDTQYF | TGTGCCAGCAGCCAAGCTGCAGGGCAGGTTAGGACAGATACGCAGTATTTT
TRBJ2-1 | . | . | TRBV18 | CASFGNSGASLADNEQFF | TGTGCCAGCTTTGGCAATTCGGGCGCCAGTCTCGCCGACAATGAGCAGTTCTTC
TRBJ2-7 | . | . | TRBV5-1 | CASSLVTSGLYEQYF | TGCGCCAGCAGCTTGGTAACGAGCGGGCTCTACGAGCAGTACTTC
TRBJ1-2 | once | . | TRBV2 | CASSDYPYGYTF | TGTGCCAGCAGTGATTATCCCTATGGCTACACCTTC
TRBJ2-7 | . | . | TRBV7-9 | CASSLDWGAIDEQYF | TGTGCCAGCAGCTTAGATTGGGGGGCAATAGACGAGCAGTACTTC
TRBJ1-5 | . | . | TRBV27 | CASSLGDGQPQHF | TGTGCCAGCAGTTTGGGGGATGGTCAGCCCCAGCATTTT
TRBJ1-5 | . | . | TRBV2 | CASRFLSNQPQHF | TGTGCCAGCAGATTCCTTAGCAATCAGCCCCAGCATTTT
TRBJ1-3 | . | . | TRBV2 | CASSANRPASGNTIYF | TGTGCCAGCAGTGCAAACAGGCCAGCCTCTGGAAACACCATATATTTT
TRBJ2-2 | once | . | TRBV19 | CASSGQGVTGELFF | TGTGCCAGTAGTGGTCAGGGAGTCACCGGGGAGCTGTTTTTT
TRBJ2-7 | . | . | TRBV28 | CASTPTKHNEQYF | TGTGCCAGCACCCCGACTAAGCATAACGAGCAGTACTTC
TRBJ2-7 | . | . | TRBV7-2 | CASSLIQPPYEQYF | TGTGCCAGCAGCTTAATCCAACCCCCCTACGAGCAGTACTTC
TRBJ2-2 | . | TRBD2 | TRBV9 | CASTRGVLEELFF | TGTGCCAGCACCCGGGGGGTGCTGGAGGAGCTGTTTTTT